This T cell receptor (beta chain) was obtained from a study of shared clonotypes between healthy human individuals. Study as a whole: The composition of the donors was a couple of women and a few men aged 18 to 49. Points from the study as a whole: Naive subsets typically showed greater estimated richness than memory subsets. Some naive CD4 clonotypes, 4% to 6%, turned up in common across a handful of donors.

A note on this clone: Its antigen is unidentified. This specimen includes other DNA sequences encoding the same CDR3.

Germline loops: CDR1 MNHEY, CDR2 SMNVEV (reference sequence). The trim removed 4 bases at V and 4 bases at J, leaving 3 bases unmatched. The CDR3 runs to 14 residues. Template for every sorted-subset replicate PCR totaled about 200 ng DNA, around 33,000 T cell genomes. Data came from immunoSEQ multiplex PCR; TCRdb stores just in-frame clones and leaves some out. The sample includes roughly 550,000 clones, nearly 97% of them seen just once. The naive CD8 population came from CD45RO-negative cells selected for CCR7, without terminally differentiated effector memory CD45RA+ cells. The clonotype comes from a woman aged 25 to 39 in good health. The chain employs TRBV27 and TRBJ2-1, with 8 positions matching TRBD2. Material for sequencing was naive CD8+ T cells sorted from blood. The CDR3 spells CASSSGGPYNEQFF. CDR3 bases: TGTGCCAGCAGTTCGGGAGGGCCGTACAATGAGCAGTTCTTC.